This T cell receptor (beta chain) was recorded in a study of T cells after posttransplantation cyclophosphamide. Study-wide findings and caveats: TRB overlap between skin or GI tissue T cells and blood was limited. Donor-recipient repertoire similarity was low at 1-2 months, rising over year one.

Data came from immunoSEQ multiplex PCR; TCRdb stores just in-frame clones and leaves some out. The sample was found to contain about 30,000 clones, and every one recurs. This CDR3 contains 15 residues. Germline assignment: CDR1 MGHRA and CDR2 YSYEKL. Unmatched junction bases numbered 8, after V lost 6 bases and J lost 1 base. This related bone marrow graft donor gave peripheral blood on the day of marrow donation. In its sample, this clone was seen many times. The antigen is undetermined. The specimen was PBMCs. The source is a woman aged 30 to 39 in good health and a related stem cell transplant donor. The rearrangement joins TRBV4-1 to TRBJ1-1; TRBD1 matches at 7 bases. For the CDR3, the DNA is TGCGCCAGCAGGCCTATGACAGGGAAGAACACTGAAGCTTTCTTT. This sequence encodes CASRPMTGKNTEAFF.